Sequencing of this TCR beta chain was carried out in a study of shared clonotypes between healthy human individuals. V lost 2 bases, J lost 3 bases, and 7 bases lay in between. CDR1 is MNHEY, CDR2 SVGAGI, per germline. This CDR3 region has 14 residues. The table came from immunoSEQ multiplex PCR; TCRdb's copy has only in-frame clones and leaves some out. The repertoire includes around 1.6 million clones, 95% to 99% of them detected once, and less than 0.55% sits in the top ten. The sequencing input was naive CD4+ T cells sorted from blood. Subset here: CD45RA+ positively selected. The clonotype was recovered from a man aged 25 to 40 in good health. The V and J genes are TRBV6-5 and TRBJ2-2; perhaps TRBD1 as D (5 bases). The CDR3 region is CASSYQTDTGELFF. The CDR3 bases are TGTGCCAGCAGTTACCAGACAGACACCGGGGAGCTGTTTTTT.